This T cell receptor (beta chain) comes out of a study of shared clonotypes between healthy human individuals. This clone appeared once. The antigen is unknown. Study results and limitations: Clonotype sharing among the donors was expected to vary with sequencing depth. Owing to a small donor count, the genetic and exposure-history diversity represented was limited.

The ends lost 0 bases at V and 4 bases at J; junction bases unmatched: 6. The CDR3 consists of 15 residues. Germline CDR1 and CDR2: LGHNA and YSLEER. The naive CD8 fraction comprised CD45RO-negative cells positively selected for CCR7 and excluded terminally differentiated effector memory CD45RA+ cells. Sorted subsets were amplified in replicate PCRs using around 220 ng DNA, roughly 30,000 T cell genomes. The table came from immunoSEQ multiplex PCR; TCRdb's copy has only in-frame clones and leaves some out. The profile covers some 2,000,000 clones, with about 95% appearing a single time and about 1.1% taken by the ten largest.

This receptor was taken from a man aged 18 to 30 in good health. The source material was naive CD8+ T cells sorted from blood. The J gene is TRBJ2-7, the V gene TRBV4-3; the match to TRBD1 covers 7 bases. CDR3 amino acids: CASSQDQGTAYEQYF. The CDR3 region has the DNA TGCGCCAGCAGCCAAGATCAGGGGACAGCATACGAGCAGTACTTC.